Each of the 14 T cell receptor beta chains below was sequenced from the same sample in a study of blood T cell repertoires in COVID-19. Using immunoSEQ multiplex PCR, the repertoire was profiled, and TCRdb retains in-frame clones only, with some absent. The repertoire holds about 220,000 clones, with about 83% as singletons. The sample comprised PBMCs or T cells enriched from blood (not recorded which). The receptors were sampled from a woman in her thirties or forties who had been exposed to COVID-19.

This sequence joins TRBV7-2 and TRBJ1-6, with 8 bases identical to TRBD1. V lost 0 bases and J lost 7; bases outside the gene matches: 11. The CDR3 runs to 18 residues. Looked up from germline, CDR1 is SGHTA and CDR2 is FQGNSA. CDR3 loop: CASSLASRTGRTNSPLHF. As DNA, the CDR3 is TGTGCCAGCAGCTTAGCGTCAAGGACAGGGAGGACGAATTCACCCCTCCACTTT.

CDR3 coding DNA: TGTGCCAGCAGAGAGCCGTACGCGGGTGGCTACACCTTC. Amino acid sequence: CASREPYAGGYTF. The chain uses TRBV28 and TRBJ1-2; D remains ambiguous. Per the germline V gene, CDR1 is MDHEN and CDR2 is SYDVKM. The germline V and J ends were trimmed by 6 bases and 7 bases, with 15 bases remaining between them. This CDR3 region has 13 residues.

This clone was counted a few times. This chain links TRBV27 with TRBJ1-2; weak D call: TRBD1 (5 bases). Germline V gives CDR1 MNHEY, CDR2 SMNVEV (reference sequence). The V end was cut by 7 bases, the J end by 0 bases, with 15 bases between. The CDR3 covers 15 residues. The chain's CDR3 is CASTQGYRSNYGYTF. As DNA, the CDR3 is TGTGCCAGCACCCAAGGGTACAGGTCTAACTATGGCTACACCTTC.

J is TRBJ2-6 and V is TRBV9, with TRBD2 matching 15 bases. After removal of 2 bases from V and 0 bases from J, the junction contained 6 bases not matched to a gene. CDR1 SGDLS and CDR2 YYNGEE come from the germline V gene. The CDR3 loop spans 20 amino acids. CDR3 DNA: TGTGCCAGCAGCGTCCCCGGGACTAGCGGGGGGATCTCTGGGGCCAACGTCCTGACTTTC. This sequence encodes CASSVPGTSGGISGANVLTF.

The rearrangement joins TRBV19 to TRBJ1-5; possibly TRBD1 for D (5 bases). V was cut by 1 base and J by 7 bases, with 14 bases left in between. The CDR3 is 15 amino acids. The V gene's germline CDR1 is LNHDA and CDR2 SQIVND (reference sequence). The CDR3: CASSIGGTGAQPQHF. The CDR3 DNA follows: TGTGCCAGTAGTATAGGGGGGACGGGAGCGCAGCCCCAGCATTTT.

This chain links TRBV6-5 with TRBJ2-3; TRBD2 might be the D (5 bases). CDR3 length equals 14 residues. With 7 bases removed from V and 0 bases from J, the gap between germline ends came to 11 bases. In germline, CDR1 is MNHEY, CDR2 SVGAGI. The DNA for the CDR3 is TGTGCCAGCATCAGCGGCTTTAGCACAGATACGCAGTATTTT. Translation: CASISGFSTDTQYF.

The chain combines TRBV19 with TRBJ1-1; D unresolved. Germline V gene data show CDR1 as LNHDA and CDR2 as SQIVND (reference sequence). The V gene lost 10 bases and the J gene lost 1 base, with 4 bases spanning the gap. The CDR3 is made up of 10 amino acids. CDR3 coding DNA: TGTGCCATAGAGAACACTGAAGCTTTCTTT. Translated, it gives CAIENTEAFF.

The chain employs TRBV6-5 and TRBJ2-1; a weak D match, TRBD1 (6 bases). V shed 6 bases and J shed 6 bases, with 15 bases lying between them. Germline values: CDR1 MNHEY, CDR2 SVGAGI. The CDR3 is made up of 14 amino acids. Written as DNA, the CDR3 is TGTGCCAGCAGAGGGACCAGACAGGTCAATGAGCAGTTCTTC. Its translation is CASRGTRQVNEQFF.

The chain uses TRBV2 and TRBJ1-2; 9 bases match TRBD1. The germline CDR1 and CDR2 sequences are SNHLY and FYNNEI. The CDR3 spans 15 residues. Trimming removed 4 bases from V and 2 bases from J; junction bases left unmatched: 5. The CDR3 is CASSAIQGANYGYTF. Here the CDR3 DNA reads TGTGCCAGCAGTGCCATACAGGGGGCGAACTATGGCTACACCTTC. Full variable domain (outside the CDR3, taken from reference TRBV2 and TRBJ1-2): EPEVTQTPSHQVTQMGQEVILRCVPISNHLYFYWYRQILGQKVEFLVSFYNNEISEKSEIFDDQFSVERPDGSNFTLKIRSTKLEDSAMYFCASSAIQGANYGYTFGSGTRLTVV.

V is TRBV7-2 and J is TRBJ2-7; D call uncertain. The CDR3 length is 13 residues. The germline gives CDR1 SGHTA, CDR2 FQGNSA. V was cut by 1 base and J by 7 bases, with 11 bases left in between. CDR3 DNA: TGTGCCAGCAGCTTAGGGGCCCTGTGGGAGCAGTACTTC. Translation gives CASSLGALWEQYF.

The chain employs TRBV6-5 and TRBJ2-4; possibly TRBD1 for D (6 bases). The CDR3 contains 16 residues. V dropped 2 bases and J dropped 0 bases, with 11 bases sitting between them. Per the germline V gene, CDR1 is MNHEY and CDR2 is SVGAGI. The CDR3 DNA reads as TGTGCCAGCAGTTACGACTACAGGGCAGCCAAAAACATTCAGTACTTC. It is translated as CASSYDYRAAKNIQYF.

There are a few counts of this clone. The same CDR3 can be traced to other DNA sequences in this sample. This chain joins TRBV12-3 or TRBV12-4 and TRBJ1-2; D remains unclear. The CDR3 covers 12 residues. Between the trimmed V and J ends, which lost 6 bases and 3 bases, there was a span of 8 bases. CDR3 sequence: CASSPGDYGYTF. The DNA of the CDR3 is TGTGCCAGCAGCCCCGGAGACTATGGCTACACCTTC.

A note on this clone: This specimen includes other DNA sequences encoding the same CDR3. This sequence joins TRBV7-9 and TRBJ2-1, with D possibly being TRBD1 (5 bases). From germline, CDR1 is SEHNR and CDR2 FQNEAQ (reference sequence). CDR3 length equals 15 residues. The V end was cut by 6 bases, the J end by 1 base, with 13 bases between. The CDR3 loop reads CASSPSGSSYNEQFF. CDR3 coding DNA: TGTGCCAGCAGTCCTTCAGGGTCTTCCTACAATGAGCAGTTCTTC. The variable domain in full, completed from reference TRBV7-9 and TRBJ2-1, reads DTGVSQNPRHKITKRGQNVTFRCDPISEHNRLYWYRQTLGQGPEFLTYFQNEAQLEKSRLLSDRFSAERPKGSFSTLEIQRTEQGDSAMYLCASSPSGSSYNEQFFGPGTRLTVL.

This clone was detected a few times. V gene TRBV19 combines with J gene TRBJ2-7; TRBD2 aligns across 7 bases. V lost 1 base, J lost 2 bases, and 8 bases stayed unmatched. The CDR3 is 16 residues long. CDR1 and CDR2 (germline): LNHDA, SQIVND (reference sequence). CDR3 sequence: CASSIALPGLPYEQYF. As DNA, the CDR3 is TGTGCCAGTAGTATAGCCCTCCCGGGACTACCCTACGAGCAGTACTTC.